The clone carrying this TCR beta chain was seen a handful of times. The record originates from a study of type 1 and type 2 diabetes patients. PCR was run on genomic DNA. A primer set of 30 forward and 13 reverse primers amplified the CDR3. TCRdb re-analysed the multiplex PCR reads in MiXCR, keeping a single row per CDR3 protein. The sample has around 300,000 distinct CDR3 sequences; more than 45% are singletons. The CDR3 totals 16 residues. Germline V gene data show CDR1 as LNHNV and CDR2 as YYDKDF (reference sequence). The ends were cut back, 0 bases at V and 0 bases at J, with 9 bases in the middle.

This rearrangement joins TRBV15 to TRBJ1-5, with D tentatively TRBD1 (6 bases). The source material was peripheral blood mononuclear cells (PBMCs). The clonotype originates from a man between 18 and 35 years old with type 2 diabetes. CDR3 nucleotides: TGTGCCACCAGCAGAGATCAGGGGATTAGCAATCAGCCCCAGCATTTT. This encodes CATSRDQGISNQPQHF.